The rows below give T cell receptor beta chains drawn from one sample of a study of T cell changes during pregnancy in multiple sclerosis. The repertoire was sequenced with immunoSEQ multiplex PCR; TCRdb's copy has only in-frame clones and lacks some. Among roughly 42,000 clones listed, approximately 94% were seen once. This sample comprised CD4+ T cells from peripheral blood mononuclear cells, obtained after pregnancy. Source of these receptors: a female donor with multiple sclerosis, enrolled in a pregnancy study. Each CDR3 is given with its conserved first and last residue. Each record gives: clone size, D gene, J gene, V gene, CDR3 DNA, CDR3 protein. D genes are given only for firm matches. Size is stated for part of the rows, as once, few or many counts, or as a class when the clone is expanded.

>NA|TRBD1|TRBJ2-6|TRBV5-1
TGCGCCAGCAGCCCTGACAGGGCTGGGGCCAACGTCCTGACTTTC
CASSPDRAGANVLTF
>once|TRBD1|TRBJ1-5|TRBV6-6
TGTGCCAGCAGTAGACAGGGGCCTTATAGCAATCAGCCCCAGCATTTT
CASSRQGPYSNQPQHF
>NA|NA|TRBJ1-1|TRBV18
TGTGCCAGCTCACCCTACGTGAACACTGAAGCTTTCTTT
CASSPYVNTEAFF
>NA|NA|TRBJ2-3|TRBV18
TGTGCCAGCTCACCACTCAGCACAGGCACAGATACGCAGTATTTT
CASSPLSTGTDTQYF
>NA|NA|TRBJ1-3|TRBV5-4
TGTGCCAGCAGCTTTTTTGGGGGCCAGCCGAGGACCATATATTTT
CASSFFGGQPRTIYF
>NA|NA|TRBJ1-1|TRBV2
TGTGCAGAAAACGATCGGGGATTGGCTGAAGCTTTCTTT
CAENDRGLAEAFF
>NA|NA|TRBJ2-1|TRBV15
TGTGCCACCAGCAGAGAGCTTTGGGGCACCAATGAGCAGTTCTTC
CATSRELWGTNEQFF
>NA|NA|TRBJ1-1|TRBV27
TGTGCCAGCAGTTTAGTTTTCGGTGGGAACACTGAAGCTTTCTTT
CASSLVFGGNTEAFF
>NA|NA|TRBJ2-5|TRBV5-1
TGCGCCAGCAGCTCTCAGGGGCAGGGGGAGACCCAGTACTTC
CASSSQGQGETQYF
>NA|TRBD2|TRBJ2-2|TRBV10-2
TGCGCCAGCAGGCGGACTAGCGGGTCCACCGGGGAGCTGTTTTTT
CASRRTSGSTGELFF
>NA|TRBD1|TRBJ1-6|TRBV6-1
TGTGCCAGCAGTGACAAGGGACAGGGACGGAGTTCACCCCTCCACTTT
CASSDKGQGRSSPLHF
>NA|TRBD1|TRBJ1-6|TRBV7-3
TGTGCCAGCAGCTTAACTGGGACAGCACATTCACCCCTCCACTTT
CASSLTGTAHSPLHF
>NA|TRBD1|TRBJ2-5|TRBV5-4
TGTGCCAGCAGCCGGACAGGCGCTGGTTTGTTTGAAGAGACCCAGTACTTC
CASSRTGAGLFEETQYF
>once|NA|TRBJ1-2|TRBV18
TGTGCCAGCTCACTTGACAGGAACTATGGCTACACCTTC
CASSLDRNYGYTF
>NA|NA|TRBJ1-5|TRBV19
TGTGCCAGTAGTGAGGCGGGGGGCTATCAGCCCCAGCATTTT
CASSEAGGYQPQHF
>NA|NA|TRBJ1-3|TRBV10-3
TGTGCCATCAGTGAGTCGGCCGTCAGCTCTGGAAACACCATATATTTT
CAISESAVSSGNTIYF
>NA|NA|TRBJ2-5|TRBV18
TGTGCCAGCTCACCACTCTCAGGGGAAGAGACCCAGTACTTC
CASSPLSGEETQYF
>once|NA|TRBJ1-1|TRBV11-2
TGTGCCAGCAGCCCACCGACAGAACGCGCTGAAGCTTTCTTT
CASSPPTERAEAFF
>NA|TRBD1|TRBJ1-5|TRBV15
TGTGCCACCAGCAGAGGGGGACAGGGGGGTCAGCCCCAGCATTTT
CATSRGGQGGQPQHF
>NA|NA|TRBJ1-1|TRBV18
TGTGCCAGCTCACCCGGGGCGGGGTGGGTGACTGAAGCTTTCTTT
CASSPGAGWVTEAFF
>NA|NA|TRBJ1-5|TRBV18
TGTGCCAGCTCAGCCGAGGGAGGGAGCAATCAGCCCCAGCATTTT
CASSAEGGSNQPQHF
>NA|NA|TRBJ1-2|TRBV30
TGTGCCTGGAGTATCCCGAGAGGCTACACCTTC
CAWSIPRGYTF
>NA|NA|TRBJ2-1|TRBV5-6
TGTGCCAGCAGCACGGGCCGAAGGGGTGAGCAGTTCTTC
CASSTGRRGEQFF
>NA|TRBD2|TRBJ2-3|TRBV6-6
TGTGCCAGCAGTTACGGGACTAGCGGGGGTACAGATACGCAGTATTTT
CASSYGTSGGTDTQYF
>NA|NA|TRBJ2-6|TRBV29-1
TGCAGCGTTGAGTCCACCTCCAGCTCTGGGGCCAACGTCCTGACTTTC
CSVESTSSSGANVLTF
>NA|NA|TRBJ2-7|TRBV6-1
TGTGCCAGCAGTGAAGCTAGCGGCGGTACCTACGAGCAGTACTTC
CASSEASGGTYEQYF
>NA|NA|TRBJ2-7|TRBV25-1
TGTGCCAGCACAAGTAGATCGGGGAGCGGCGAGCAGTACTTC
CASTSRSGSGEQYF
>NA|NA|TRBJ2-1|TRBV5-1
TGCGCCAGCAGCCCCCGACTTTACAATGAGCAGTTCTTC
CASSPRLYNEQFF
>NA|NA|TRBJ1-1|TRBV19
TGTGCCAGTACCGTTGGGGGCGGATTGAACACTGAAGCTTTCTTT
CASTVGGGLNTEAFF
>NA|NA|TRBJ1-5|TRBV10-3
TGTGCCATCGGGGGGGGAGGGAGCAATCAGCCCCAGCATTTT
CAIGGGGSNQPQHF
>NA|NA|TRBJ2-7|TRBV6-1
TGTGCCAGCAGAATATTAGGGAGCTCCTACGAGCAGTACTTC
CASRILGSSYEQYF
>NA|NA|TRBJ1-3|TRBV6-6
TGTGCCAGCAGTCAGAATTCAGGGTTGGGAAACACCATATATTTT
CASSQNSGLGNTIYF
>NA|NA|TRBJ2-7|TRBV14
TGTGCCAGCAGCCAAGGAGGGTTCGGTTTTTCCTACGAGCAGTACTTC
CASSQGGFGFSYEQYF
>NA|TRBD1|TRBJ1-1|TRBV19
TGTGCCAGTACCAGGGGGAGGCCACCTGAAGCTTTCTTT
CASTRGRPPEAFF
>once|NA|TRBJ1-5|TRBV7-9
TGTGCCAGCAGCTCGGGAGGGAGTATTAGCAATCAGCCCCAGCATTTT
CASSSGGSISNQPQHF
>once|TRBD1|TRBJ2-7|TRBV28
TGTGCCAGCAGTTCCCCGGGACAGGGGGCCTACGAGCAGTACTTC
CASSSPGQGAYEQYF
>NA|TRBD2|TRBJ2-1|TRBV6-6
TGTGCCAGCAGTTACACTAGCGGGGCCTACAATGAGCAGTTCTTC
CASSYTSGAYNEQFF